This entry is about one T cell receptor beta chain. Germline trimming cut 0 bases from V and 1 base from J; bases unmatched to any gene: 3. The CDR3 totals 16 residues. Per germline, CDR1 SGDLS and CDR2 YYNGEE. The sample comes from a study of blood T cell repertoires in COVID-19. Study-wide context: PBMCs, B-cell-depleted T cells, or T cells provided the cDNA or gDNA that made up the material.

Repertoires were generated with immunoSEQ multiplex PCR, while TCRdb's copy carries only in-frame clones and drops some. The repertoire has about 190,000 clones, 65% to 85% of them found once; the top ten carry roughly 3.2%. The chain employs TRBV9 and TRBJ2-3; 9 bases match TRBD2. This clonotype originated in a woman aged 25 to 39 who had recovered from COVID-19. The material sequenced was PBMCs or T cells enriched from blood (not recorded which). Here the CDR3 DNA reads TGTGCCAGCAGCGTAGAAGCGGGGGGTGGCACAGATACGCAGTATTTT. This codes for CASSVEAGGGTDTQYF.